This paragraph covers one TCR beta chain sequence. The data were obtained in a study of blood T cell repertoires in COVID-19. Study-wide context: The United States, Italy and Spain were the sources of the acute and convalescent COVID-19 samples.

Within 2 weeks of study entry, exposed participants had contacted a PCR-confirmed or clinician-diagnosed COVID-19 case. Authors' processing steps: Counts of nucleated cells, estimated from reference gene primer amplification, were obtained. Assay: immunoSEQ multiplex PCR; the TCRdb copy retains only in-frame clones and omits some. V and J calls and clone size are copied from that table; D and trimming were computed from the DNA. Counted here are more than 150,000 clones, roughly three quarters occurring once; the ten biggest clones make up about 15%. This clonotype was sampled from a man aged 55 to 70 who had been exposed to COVID-19. Sample: PBMCs or T cells enriched from blood (not recorded which).

For the CDR3, the DNA is TGTGCCAGCAGCCTAGGACAGAGGTCAGATACGCAGTATTTT. Residues: CASSLGQRSDTQYF. The rearrangement uses TRBV5-4 and TRBJ2-3, with D possibly matching TRBD1 (6 bases). This CDR3 is 14 amino acids long. Germline values: CDR1 SGHNT, CDR2 YYREEE (reference sequence). V lost 4 bases, J lost 4 bases, and 13 bases lay in between.